This T cell receptor beta chain was captured in a study of T cells after yellow fever vaccination. The germline gives CDR1 SGDLS, CDR2 YYNGEE. The ends lost 4 bases at V and 3 bases at J; junction bases unmatched: 4. This CDR3 has 13 amino acids. TCRdb ran MiXCR on the 5' RACE reads and lists one entry per CDR3 protein. The sample carries more than 300,000 distinct CDR3 sequences, over 8.5% recorded once. This clonotype was counted at least ten times. Its specificity is not known. Study-wide results and caveats: From the bulk population, abundant clonotypes could contaminate and appear within FACS-sorted repertoires.

The origin of this receptor is a man younger than 35 who received the YFV17D yellow fever vaccine. The chain has TRBV9 and TRBJ2-7, with 7 bases that match TRBD1. This sample comprised CD4+ T cells sorted from PBMCs, obtained 45 days after the yellow fever booster vaccination. CDR3 nucleotide sequence: TGTGCCAGCAGCCGACAGGGTAGCTACGAGCAGTACTTC. Translation gives CASSRQGSYEQYF. Variable domain in full (rest from reference TRBV9 and TRBJ2-7): DSGVTQTPKHLITATGQRVTLRCSPRSGDLSVYWYQQSLDQGLQFLIQYYNGEERAKGNILERFSAQQFPDLHSELNLSSLELGDSALYFCASSRQGSYEQYFGPGTRLTVT.